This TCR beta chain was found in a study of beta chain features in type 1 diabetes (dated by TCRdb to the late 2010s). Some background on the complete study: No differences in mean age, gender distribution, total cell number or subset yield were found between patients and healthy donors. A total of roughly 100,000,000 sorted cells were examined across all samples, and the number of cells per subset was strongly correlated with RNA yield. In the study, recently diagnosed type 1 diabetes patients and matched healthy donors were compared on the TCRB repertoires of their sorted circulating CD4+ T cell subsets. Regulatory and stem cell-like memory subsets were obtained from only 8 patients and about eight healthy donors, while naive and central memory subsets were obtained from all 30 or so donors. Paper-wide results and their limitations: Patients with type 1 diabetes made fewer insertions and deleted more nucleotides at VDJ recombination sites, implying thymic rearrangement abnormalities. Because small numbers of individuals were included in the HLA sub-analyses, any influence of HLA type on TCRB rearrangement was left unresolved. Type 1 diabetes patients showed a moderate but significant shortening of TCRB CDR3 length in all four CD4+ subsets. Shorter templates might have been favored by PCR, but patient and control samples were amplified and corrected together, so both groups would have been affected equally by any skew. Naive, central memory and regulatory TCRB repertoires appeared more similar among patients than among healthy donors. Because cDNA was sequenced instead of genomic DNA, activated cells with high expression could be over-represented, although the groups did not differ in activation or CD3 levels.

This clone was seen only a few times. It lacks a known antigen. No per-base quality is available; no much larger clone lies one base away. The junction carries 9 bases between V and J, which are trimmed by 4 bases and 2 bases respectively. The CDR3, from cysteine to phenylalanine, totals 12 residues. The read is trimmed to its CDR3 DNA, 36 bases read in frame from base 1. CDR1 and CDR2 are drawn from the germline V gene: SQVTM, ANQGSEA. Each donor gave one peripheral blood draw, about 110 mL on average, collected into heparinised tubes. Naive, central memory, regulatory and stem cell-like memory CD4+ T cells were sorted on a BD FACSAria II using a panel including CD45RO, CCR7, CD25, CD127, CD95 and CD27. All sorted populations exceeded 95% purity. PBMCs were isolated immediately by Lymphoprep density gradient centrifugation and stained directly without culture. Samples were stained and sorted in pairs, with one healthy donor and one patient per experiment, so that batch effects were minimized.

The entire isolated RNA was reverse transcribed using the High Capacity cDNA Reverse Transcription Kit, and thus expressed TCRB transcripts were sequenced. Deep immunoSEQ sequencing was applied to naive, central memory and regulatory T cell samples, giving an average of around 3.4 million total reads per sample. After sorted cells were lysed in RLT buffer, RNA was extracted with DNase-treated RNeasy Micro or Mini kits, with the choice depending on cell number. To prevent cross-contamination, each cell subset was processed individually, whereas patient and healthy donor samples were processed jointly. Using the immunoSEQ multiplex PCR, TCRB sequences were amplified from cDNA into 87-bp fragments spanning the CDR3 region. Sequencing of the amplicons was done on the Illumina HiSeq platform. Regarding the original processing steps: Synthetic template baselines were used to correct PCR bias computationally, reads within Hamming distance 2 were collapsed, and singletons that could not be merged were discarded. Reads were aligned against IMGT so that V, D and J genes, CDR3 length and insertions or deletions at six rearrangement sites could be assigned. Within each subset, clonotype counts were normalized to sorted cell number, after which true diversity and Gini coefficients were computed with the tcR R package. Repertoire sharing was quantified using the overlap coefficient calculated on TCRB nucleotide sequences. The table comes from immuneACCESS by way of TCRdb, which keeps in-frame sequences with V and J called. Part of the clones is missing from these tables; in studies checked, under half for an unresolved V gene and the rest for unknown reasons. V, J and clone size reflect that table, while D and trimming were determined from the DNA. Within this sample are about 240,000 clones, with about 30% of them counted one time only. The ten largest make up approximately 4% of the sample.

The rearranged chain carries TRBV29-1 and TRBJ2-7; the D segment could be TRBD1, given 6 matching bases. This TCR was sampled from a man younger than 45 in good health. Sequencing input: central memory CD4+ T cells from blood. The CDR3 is CSVGAGAYEQYF. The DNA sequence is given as TGCAGCGTTGGAGCAGGGGCCTACGAGCAGTACTTC.